This TCR beta chain was sequenced in a study of T cells after somatic rescue of genetic block. Only in-frame clones appear in the TCRdb table, and some are missing; sequencing was by immunoSEQ multiplex PCR. The sample has about 68,000 clones, less than 95% seen once. V lost 5 bases and J lost 6, with 12 bases in between. CDR1 is SGHTA, CDR2 FQGNSA, per germline. The CDR3 has 13 amino acids. The sequence derives from a middle-aged man. The sequenced sample was peripheral blood mononuclear cells (PBMCs). The chain uses TRBV7-2 and TRBJ2-3; D is unresolved. Written as DNA, the CDR3 is TGTGCCAGCAGCACTAAGCCCGGGGATACGCAGTATTTT. It is translated as CASSTKPGDTQYF.